These T cell receptor beta chains were read from a single sample in a study of cytomegalovirus exposure and HLA in healthy donors. Assay used: immunoSEQ multiplex PCR; TCRdb lists only in-frame clones, some missing. The profile shows about 200,000 clones, just over 75% of them singletons. The sample was PBMCs. The origin of the receptors is a man younger than 35 in good health and CMV-seronegative. Each CDR3 is given with its conserved first and last residue. A D gene is named only where the DNA matches it firmly.

cdr3_nt cdr3_aa j_call v_call d_call
TGTGCCAGCAGCCCCCCCGTGAGTAGCAATCAGCCCCAGCATTTT CASSPPVSSNQPQHF TRBJ1-5 TRBV21-1 NA
TGTGCCATCAGTGAGTCCGAGACAGGGGGCGAAAAACTGTTTTTT CAISESETGGEKLFF TRBJ1-4 TRBV10-3 TRBD1
TGTGCCAGCAGCTTTGGACTGGCGACAGATACGCAGTATTTT CASSFGLATDTQYF TRBJ2-3 TRBV5-6 NA
TGTGCCAGCGGGGTAGGGGAAGGGCAGTACTTC CASGVGEGQYF TRBJ2-7 TRBV6-1 NA
TGTGCCATCAGTCCGCGACTAGCGGGAGACGAGCAGTACTTC CAISPRLAGDEQYF TRBJ2-7 TRBV10-3 TRBD2
TGTGCCAGCTCCAGGGACACCTACGAGCAGTACTTC CASSRDTYEQYF TRBJ2-7 TRBV5-4 NA
TGTGCCACCAGCAGAGCTCGAGTAGCTAACTATGGCTACACCTTC CATSRARVANYGYTF TRBJ1-2 TRBV15 NA
TGTGCCACTTGGAGGGGCACTGAAGCTTTCTTT CATWRGTEAFF TRBJ1-1 TRBV27 NA
TGTGCCAGCAGTTTATTGGGGGGACTGGAGTACTACGAGCAGTACTTC CASSLLGGLEYYEQYF TRBJ2-7 TRBV27 NA
TGCGCCAGCAGCTTTGGACCGCAGGGGTATAATGAAAAACTGTTTTTT CASSFGPQGYNEKLFF TRBJ1-4 TRBV5-1 NA
TGTGCCGTGGGACAGGTAGCCTACGAGCAGTACTTC CAVGQVAYEQYF TRBJ2-7 TRBV19 TRBD1
TGTGCCAGCAGTGCGGGACAATGGGATACGCAGTATTTT CASSAGQWDTQYF TRBJ2-3 TRBV6-1 NA
TGTGCCAGCAGCACTGGACAGAAAGAGCAGTACTTC CASSTGQKEQYF TRBJ2-7 TRBV2 NA
TGTGCCAGCAGCTCCCAACCGCAACACCAGTACAATCAGCCCCAGCATTTT CASSSQPQHQYNQPQHF TRBJ1-5 TRBV5-5 NA
TGTGCCAGCAGCCCCCAGTGGGGGGGCGAGCAGTACTTC CASSPQWGGEQYF TRBJ2-7 TRBV7-3 TRBD2
TGTGCCAGCAGCTCCTCCCGCCGGTCGCCACACGAGCAGTACTTC CASSSSRRSPHEQYF TRBJ2-7 TRBV7-9 NA
TGTGCCAGCAGTCAGCGGGAGACTCGCACTAATGAGCAGTTCTTC CASSQRETRTNEQFF TRBJ2-1 TRBV2 TRBD2
TGCGCCAGCAGTGAAGCGGGTAGCACCTACAATGAGCAGTTCTTC CASSEAGSTYNEQFF TRBJ2-1 TRBV4-1 NA
TGTGCCAGTAGTATAGTTTACGACCCCACAGGGGGGATTTACGAGCAGTACTTC CASSIVYDPTGGIYEQYF TRBJ2-7 TRBV19 TRBD1
TGTGCCAGTACCAAGACTAGCGGGAGGGTTCACACCGGGGAGCTGTTTTTT CASTKTSGRVHTGELFF TRBJ2-2 TRBV19 TRBD2